The 15 T cell receptor beta chains below were found in one sample sequenced in a study of blood T cells in healthy people across ages. Primers used in a second PCR of roughly 7 to 11 cycles were a sample-barcoded 5' primer and a J-beta primer mix. TCRdb reprocessed the 5' RACE reads with MiXCR, giving one entry per CDR3 protein. The sample has 1.5 million to 2 million distinct CDR3 sequences; about 35% are singletons. Sequencing was carried out using blood. The receptor set was obtained from a woman aged 25-40 years in good health.

This chain links TRBV24-1 with TRBJ2-1, with a tentative D call TRBD1 (5 bases). From germline, CDR1 is KGHDR and CDR2 SFDVKD. This CDR3 contains 14 residues. Trimming took 5 bases from V and 7 from J, leaving 14 bases between them. CDR3 protein: CATSGQYRSNEQFF. CDR3 sequence (DNA): TGTGCCACCAGTGGGCAATACAGGTCGAATGAGCAGTTCTTC.

A few counts support this clonotype. The rearrangement links TRBV7-9 to TRBJ2-1, with 7 bases matching TRBD1. V lost 6 bases and J lost 5; bases outside the gene matches: 13. Looked up from germline, CDR1 is SEHNR and CDR2 is FQNEAQ (reference sequence). The CDR3 runs to 16 residues. The CDR3 nucleotides read TGTGCCAGCAGTAAGCCGGGACAGACGAATCACAATGAGCAGTTCTTC. This gives the protein CASSKPGQTNHNEQFF.

The V call is TRBV20-1, the J call TRBJ2-1; D is possibly TRBD1 or TRBD2 (5 bases each). Germline loops: CDR1 DFQATT, CDR2 SNEGSKA (reference sequence). CDR3 length: 15 amino acids. Trimming pared 3 bases from V and 6 bases from J, leaving 18 bases between. CDR3 sequence (DNA): TGCAGTGCTAGGGTCACCGGGACCCCCAGCAATGAGCAGTTCTTC. Residues: CSARVTGTPSNEQFF.

The chain has TRBV20-1 and TRBJ2-1; 9 nucleotides agree with TRBD2. Germline values: CDR1 DFQATT, CDR2 SNEGSKA (reference sequence). The CDR3 covers 16 residues. The V and J ends lost 2 bases and 4 bases, in that order; junction bases with no gene match: 9. The CDR3 protein is CSARTSSGAHYNEQFF. The CDR3 nucleotides are TGCAGTGCTAGAACGTCTAGCGGGGCCCATTACAATGAGCAGTTCTTC.

The chain employs TRBV7-8 and TRBJ1-1; TRBD1 matches at 10 bases. Germline CDR1 SGHVS, CDR2 FQNEAQ. This CDR3 is 17 amino acids long. Unmatched junction bases numbered 13, after V lost 5 bases and J lost 4 bases. The CDR3 loop reads CASSIPGQGLRSTEAFF. CDR3 bases: TGTGCCAGCAGCATACCGGGACAGGGGCTTCGGAGCACTGAAGCTTTCTTT.

Notes on this clonotype: Just one base apart from a much larger clone, this may be a read error. The genes are TRBV25-1 and TRBJ2-1; TRBD2 agrees at 7 bases. J gave up 11 bases and V 6 bases, and 10 bases lay outside the gene matches. Germline V gene sequence: CDR1 MGHDK, CDR2 SYGVNS. This CDR3 region has 13 residues. CDR3 coding DNA: TGTGCCAGCAGCCCTGGGGGGGGAAATAAGCAGTTCTTC. This translates into CASSPGGGNKQFF.

This chain connects TRBV28 to TRBJ2-7; weak D call: TRBD1 (5 bases). V was cut by 9 bases and J by 2 bases, with 17 bases left in between. From germline, CDR1 is MDHEN and CDR2 SYDVKM. This CDR3 spans 14 amino acids. CDR3 sequence reads: CASSPPTDTYEQYF. The CDR3 DNA reads TGTGCCAGTAGTCCCCCGACAGATACCTACGAGCAGTACTTC. The full variable domain, with the rest looked up from reference TRBV28 and TRBJ2-7, is DVKVTQSSRYLVKRTGEKVFLECVQDMDHENMFWYRQDPGLGLRLIYFSYDVKMKEKGDIPEGYSVSREKKERFSLILESASTNQTSMYLCASSPPTDTYEQYFGPGTRLTVT.

V is TRBV11-2 and J is TRBJ2-5; D perhaps matches TRBD2 (6 bases). The CDR3 covers 16 residues. Trimming removed 2 bases from V and 4 bases from J, with 17 bases in between. The germline CDR1 and CDR2 sequences are SGHAT and FQNNGV. CDR3 DNA: TGTGCCAGCAGCTTATCGACGGCGCAGGGAGGAGAGACCCAGTACTTC. It is translated as CASSLSTAQGGETQYF.

Concerning this clonotype itself: A much larger clone is a single base away; this may be a read error. The rearrangement uses TRBV27 and TRBJ2-7; the match to TRBD1 covers 8 bases. V dropped 8 bases and J dropped 6; count of bases not matched to a gene: 6. Germline CDR1 MNHEY, CDR2 SMNVEV (reference sequence). The length of the CDR3 is 12 residues. CDR3 nucleotides: TGTGCCAGCTTAGGGACAGGAGGCGAGCAGTACTTC. This sequence encodes CASLGTGGEQYF.

This clonotype has just a few counts. The chain joins TRBV16 to TRBJ1-5; no firm D call. Trimming stripped 4 bases from V and 5 bases from J, with 12 bases between. This CDR3 comprises 14 residues. The germline CDR1 and CDR2 sequences are KGHSY and FQNENV. The CDR3 is CASSPWIGDQPQHF. The CDR3 DNA reads as TGTGCCAGCAGCCCGTGGATTGGGGATCAGCCCCAGCATTTT.

The V gene is TRBV20-1, the J gene TRBJ2-1; weak D call: TRBD2 (6 bases). CDR1 and CDR2 from the germline V gene are DFQATT and SNEGSKA (reference sequence). V lost 4 bases and J 6 bases, leaving 13 bases between the germline ends. The CDR3 is 13 residues long. The CDR3 DNA reads as TGCAGTGCTATGGACTACCCTGGCAATGAGCAGTTCTTC. Its translation is CSAMDYPGNEQFF.

The V call is TRBV12-3 or TRBV12-4, the J call TRBJ1-5, with D perhaps matching TRBD1 (6 bases). Trimming pared 6 bases from V and 0 bases from J, leaving 21 bases between. The CDR3 sequence is 18 residues long. This chain's CDR3 is CASSPGVGGRYSNQPQHF. For the CDR3, the DNA is TGTGCCAGCAGCCCAGGGGTAGGGGGGAGATATAGCAATCAGCCCCAGCATTTT.

In its sample, this clonotype was seen many times. The J gene is TRBJ2-5, the V gene TRBV5-1; the match to TRBD2 covers 7 bases. This CDR3 contains 15 residues. The V and J ends lost 1 base and 4 bases, in that order; junction bases with no gene match: 7. Germline CDR1 SGHRS, CDR2 YFSETQ. This CDR3 is CASSLRAGNGETQYF. CDR3 nucleotides: TGCGCCAGCAGCTTGAGAGCGGGGAACGGAGAGACCCAGTACTTC.

With regard to this clonotype: Possible read error: a much larger clone is one base away. This chain uses TRBV29-1 with TRBJ2-3; 11 nucleotides line up with TRBD2. Per germline, CDR1 SQVTM and CDR2 ANQGSEA. This CDR3 region has 14 residues. The CDR3 DNA is TGCAGCGTTGTAGCGGGAGGGCCGTCTGATACGCGGTATTTT. Its protein product is CSVVAGGPSDTRYF.

This clonotype was counted at least ten times. The rearrangement joins TRBV20-1 to TRBJ2-3, with TRBD2 identical over 10 bases. This CDR3 region has 16 residues. The junction had 6 bases not matched to a gene; V was cut back by 0 bases and J by 3 bases. Per germline, CDR1 DFQATT and CDR2 SNEGSKA (reference sequence). The CDR3 is CSARDPLAGATDTQYF. The CDR3 coding sequence is TGCAGTGCTAGAGACCCCCTAGCGGGGGCAACAGATACGCAGTATTTT.